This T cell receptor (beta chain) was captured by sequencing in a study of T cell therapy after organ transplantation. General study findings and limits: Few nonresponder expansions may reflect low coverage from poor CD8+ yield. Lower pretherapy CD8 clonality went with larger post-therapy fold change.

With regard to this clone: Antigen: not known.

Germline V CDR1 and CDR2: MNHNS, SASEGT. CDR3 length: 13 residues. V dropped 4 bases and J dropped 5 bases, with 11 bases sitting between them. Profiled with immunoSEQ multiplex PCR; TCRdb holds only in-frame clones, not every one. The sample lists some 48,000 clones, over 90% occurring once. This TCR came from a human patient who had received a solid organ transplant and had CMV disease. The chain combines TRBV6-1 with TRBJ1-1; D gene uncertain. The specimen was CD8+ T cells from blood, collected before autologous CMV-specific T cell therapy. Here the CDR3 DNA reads TGTGCCAGCAGTGCCCGACATGGGACTGAAGCTTTCTTT. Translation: CASSARHGTEAFF.